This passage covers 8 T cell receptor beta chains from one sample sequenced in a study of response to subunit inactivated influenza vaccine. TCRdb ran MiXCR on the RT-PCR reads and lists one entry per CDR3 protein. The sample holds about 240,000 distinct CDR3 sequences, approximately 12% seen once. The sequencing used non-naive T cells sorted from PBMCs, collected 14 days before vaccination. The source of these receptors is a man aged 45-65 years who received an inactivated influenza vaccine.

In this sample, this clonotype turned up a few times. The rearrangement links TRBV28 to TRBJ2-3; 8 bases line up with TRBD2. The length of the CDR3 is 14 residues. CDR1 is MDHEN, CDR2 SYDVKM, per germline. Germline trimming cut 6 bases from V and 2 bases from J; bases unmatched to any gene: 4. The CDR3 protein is CASRKAGATDTQYF. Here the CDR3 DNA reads TGTGCCAGCAGAAAAGCGGGAGCCACAGATACGCAGTATTTT.

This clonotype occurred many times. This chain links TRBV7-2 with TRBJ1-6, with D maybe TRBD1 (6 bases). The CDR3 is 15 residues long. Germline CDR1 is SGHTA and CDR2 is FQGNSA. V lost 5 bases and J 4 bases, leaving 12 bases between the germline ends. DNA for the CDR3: TGTGCCAGCAGCGCCAGGGGCTGGTATAATTCACCCCTCCACTTT. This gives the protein CASSARGWYNSPLHF.

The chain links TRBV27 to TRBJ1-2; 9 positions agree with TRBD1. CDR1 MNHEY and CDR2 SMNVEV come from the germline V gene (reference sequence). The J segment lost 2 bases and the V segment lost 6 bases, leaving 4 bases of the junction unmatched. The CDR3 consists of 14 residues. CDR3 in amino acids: CASRSGQGNYGYTF. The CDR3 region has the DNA TGTGCCAGCAGGTCGGGACAGGGAAACTATGGCTACACCTTC.

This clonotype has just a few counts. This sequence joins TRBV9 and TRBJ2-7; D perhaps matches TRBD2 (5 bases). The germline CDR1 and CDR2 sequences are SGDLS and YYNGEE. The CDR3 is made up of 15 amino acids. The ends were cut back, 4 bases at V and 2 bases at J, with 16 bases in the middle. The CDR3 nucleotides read TGTGCCAGCAGCCCGCGTTCGGGCGGGCCCTACGAGCAGTACTTC. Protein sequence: CASSPRSGGPYEQYF.

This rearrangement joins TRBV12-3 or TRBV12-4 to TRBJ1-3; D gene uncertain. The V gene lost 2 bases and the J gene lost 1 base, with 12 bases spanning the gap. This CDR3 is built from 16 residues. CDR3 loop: CASSLIRGSSGNTIYF. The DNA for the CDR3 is TGTGCCAGCAGTTTAATCCGGGGATCTTCTGGAAACACCATATATTTT.

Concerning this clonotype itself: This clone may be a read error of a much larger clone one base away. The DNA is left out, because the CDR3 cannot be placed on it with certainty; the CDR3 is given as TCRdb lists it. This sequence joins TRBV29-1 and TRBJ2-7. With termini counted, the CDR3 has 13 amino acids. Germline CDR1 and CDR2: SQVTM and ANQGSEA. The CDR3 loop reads CSVARGSLDEQCF.

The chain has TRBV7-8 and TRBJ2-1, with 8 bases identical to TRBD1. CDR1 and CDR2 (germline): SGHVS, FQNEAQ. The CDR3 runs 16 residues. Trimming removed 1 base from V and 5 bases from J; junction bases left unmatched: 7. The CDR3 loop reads CASSLGSGGGNNEQFF. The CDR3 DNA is TGTGCCAGCAGCTTAGGATCAGGGGGCGGAAACAATGAGCAGTTCTTC.

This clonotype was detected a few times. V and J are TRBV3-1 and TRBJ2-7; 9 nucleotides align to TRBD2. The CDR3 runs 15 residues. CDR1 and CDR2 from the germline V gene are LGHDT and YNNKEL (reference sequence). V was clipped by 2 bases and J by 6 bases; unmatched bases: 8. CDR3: CASSQRIAGVGEQYF. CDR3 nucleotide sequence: TGTGCCAGCAGCCAAAGGATAGCGGGAGTGGGCGAGCAGTACTTC.